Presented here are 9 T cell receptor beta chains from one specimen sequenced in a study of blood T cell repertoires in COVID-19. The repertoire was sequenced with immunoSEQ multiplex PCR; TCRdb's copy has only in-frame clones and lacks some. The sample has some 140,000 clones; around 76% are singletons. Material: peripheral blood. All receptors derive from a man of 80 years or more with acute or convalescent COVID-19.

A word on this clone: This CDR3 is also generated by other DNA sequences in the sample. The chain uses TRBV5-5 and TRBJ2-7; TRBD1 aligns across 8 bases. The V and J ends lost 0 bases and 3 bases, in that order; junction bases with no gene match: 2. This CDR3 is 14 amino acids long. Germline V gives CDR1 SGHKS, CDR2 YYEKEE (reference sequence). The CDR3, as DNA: TGTGCCAGCAGCTTGGGGACAGGGCGCTACGAGCAGTACTTC. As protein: CASSLGTGRYEQYF.

The DNA of the CDR3 is TGTGCCAGCAGGATAACGACAGTGAACACTGAAGCTTTCTTT. Its translation is CASRITTVNTEAFF. This chain uses TRBV6-5 with TRBJ1-1; the D gene is possibly TRBD1 (5 bases). The ends were cut back, 6 bases at V and 0 bases at J, with 11 bases in the middle. Per germline, CDR1 MNHEY and CDR2 SVGAGI. The CDR3 is made up of 14 amino acids.

DNA of the CDR3: TGTGCCAGCAGCTTAGAAGCCTTGAACACTGAAGCTTTCTTT. Its translation is CASSLEALNTEAFF. The chain combines TRBV7-9 with TRBJ1-1, with D unclear. Germline V gene lookup returns CDR1 SEHNR and CDR2 FQNEAQ (reference sequence). Trimming pared 1 base from V and 0 bases from J, leaving 6 bases between. The CDR3 length is 14 residues.

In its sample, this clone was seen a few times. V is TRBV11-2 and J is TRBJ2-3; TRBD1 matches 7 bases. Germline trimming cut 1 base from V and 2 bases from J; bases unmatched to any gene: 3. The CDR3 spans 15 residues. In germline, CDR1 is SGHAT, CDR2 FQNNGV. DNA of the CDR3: TGTGCCAGCAGCTTAGTGGACAGGCCCACAGATACGCAGTATTTT. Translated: CASSLVDRPTDTQYF.

The CDR3 protein is CASSFSGVGTGELFF. Here the CDR3 DNA reads TGTGCCAGCAGCTTTAGCGGGGTAGGGACCGGGGAGCTGTTTTTT. The chain employs TRBV9 and TRBJ2-2; 8 positions agree with TRBD2. V was clipped by 4 bases and J by 5 bases; unmatched bases: 7. The CDR3 contains 15 residues. Germline V lookup: CDR1 SGDLS, CDR2 YYNGEE.

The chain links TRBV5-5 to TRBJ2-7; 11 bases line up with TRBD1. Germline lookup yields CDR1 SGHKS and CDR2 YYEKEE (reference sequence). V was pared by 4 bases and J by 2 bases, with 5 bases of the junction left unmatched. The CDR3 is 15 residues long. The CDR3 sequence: CASSPGQGATYEQYF. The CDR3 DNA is TGTGCCAGCAGCCCAGGACAGGGGGCCACCTACGAGCAGTACTTC.

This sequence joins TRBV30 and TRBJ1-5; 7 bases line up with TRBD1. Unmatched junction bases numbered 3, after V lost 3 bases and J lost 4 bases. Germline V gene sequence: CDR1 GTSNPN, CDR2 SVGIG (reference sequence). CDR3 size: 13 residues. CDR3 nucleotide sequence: TGTGCCTGGAGGACAGGGCTTAATCAGCCCCAGCATTTT. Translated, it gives CAWRTGLNQPQHF.

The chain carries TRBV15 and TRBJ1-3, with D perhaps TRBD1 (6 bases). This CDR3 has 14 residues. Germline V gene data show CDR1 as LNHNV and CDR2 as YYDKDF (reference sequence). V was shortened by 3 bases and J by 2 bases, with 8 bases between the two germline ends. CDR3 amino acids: CATSRDRAGNTIYF. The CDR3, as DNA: TGTGCCACCAGCAGGGACAGAGCTGGAAACACCATATATTTT. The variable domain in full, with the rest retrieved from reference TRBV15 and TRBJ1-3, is DAMVIQNPRYQVTQFGKPVTLSCSQTLNHNVMYWYQQKSSQAPKLLFHYYDKDFNNEADTPDNFQSRRPNTSFCFLDIRSPGLGDTAMYLCATSRDRAGNTIYFGEGSWLTVV.

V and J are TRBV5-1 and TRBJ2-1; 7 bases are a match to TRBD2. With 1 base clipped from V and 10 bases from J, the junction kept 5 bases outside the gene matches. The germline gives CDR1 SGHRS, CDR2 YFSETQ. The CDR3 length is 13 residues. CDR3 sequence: CASSLYTGGEQFF. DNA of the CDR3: TGCGCCAGCAGCTTGTACACGGGGGGAGAGCAGTTCTTC.